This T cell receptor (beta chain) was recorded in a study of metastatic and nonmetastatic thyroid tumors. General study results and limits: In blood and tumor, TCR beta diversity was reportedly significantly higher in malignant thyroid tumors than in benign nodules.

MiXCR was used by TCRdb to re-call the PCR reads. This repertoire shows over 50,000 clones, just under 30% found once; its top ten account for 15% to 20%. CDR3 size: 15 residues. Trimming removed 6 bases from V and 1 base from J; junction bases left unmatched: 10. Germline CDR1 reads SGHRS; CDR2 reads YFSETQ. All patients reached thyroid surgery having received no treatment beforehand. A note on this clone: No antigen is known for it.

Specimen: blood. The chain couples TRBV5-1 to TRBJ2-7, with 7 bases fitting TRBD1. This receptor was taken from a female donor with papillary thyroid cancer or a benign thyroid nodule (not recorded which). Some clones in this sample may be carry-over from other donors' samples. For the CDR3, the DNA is TGCGCCAGCATGAGAGTTATGACAGGGTCCTACGAGCAGTACTTC. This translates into CASMRVMTGSYEQYF.